This T cell receptor (beta chain) was retrieved from a study of molecular identifiers for immune sequencing clone quantification. Trimming took 1 base from V and 3 from J, leaving 6 bases between them. Germline V lookup: CDR1 LNHDA, CDR2 SQIVND (reference sequence). This CDR3 has 13 residues. MiXCR, run by TCRdb on the PCR reads, gives a single entry per CDR3 protein. This sample has around 320,000 distinct CDR3 sequences; 24% occur once, and the top ten carry about 0.7%. The chain is built from TRBV19 and TRBJ1-1, with D unclear. Material for sequencing was naive CD8+ T cells from blood, with Jurkat cell RNA spiked in. Subset in this sample: FACS-sorted CD8+CD4-CCR7+CD45RA+ naive T cells. The receptor was isolated from a human donor in good health. Some libraries in this study had Jurkat cell RNA spiked in. The CDR3 loop reads CASSIARDTEAFF. CDR3 nucleotides: TGTGCCAGTAGTATAGCCCGGGACACTGAAGCTTTCTTT.